These T cell receptor beta chains were read from a single sample in a study of blood T cell repertoires in COVID-19. The table came from immunoSEQ multiplex PCR; TCRdb's copy has only in-frame clones and leaves some out. The sample lists about 87,000 clones, about 80% occurring once. The sample was peripheral blood. Receptors were obtained from a woman aged 45-65 years with acute or convalescent COVID-19. Both conserved end residues are part of each CDR3. The D gene is left open where the match is weak. The size field is filled for only some rows; it gives once, few, many or a size class.

clone size	CDR3 length	D gene	V gene	J gene	CDR3 protein	CDR3 DNA
-	13	TRBD2	TRBV19	TRBJ2-1	CASSTSAGTNEFF	TGTGCCAGTAGTACCTCCGCAGGGACTAATGAGTTCTTC
-	15	-	TRBV6-4	TRBJ2-2	CASSYQPTNTGELFF	TGTGCCAGCAGTTACCAACCTACGAACACCGGGGAGCTGTTTTTT
-	15	TRBD1	TRBV7-9	TRBJ1-6	CASSPRTGGNSPLHF	TGTGCCAGCAGCCCCAGGACAGGGGGCAATTCACCCCTCCACTTT
-	13	-	TRBV10-2	TRBJ1-6	CASSESRSSILHF	TGCGCCAGCAGTGAGTCGCGTAGTAGTATCCTCCACTTT
once	15	TRBD1	TRBV3-1/TRBV3-2	TRBJ1-2	CASSQDTDRGHGYTF	TGTGCCAGCAGCCAAGATACGGACAGGGGGCATGGCTACACCTTC
-	14	-	TRBV19	TRBJ1-4	CASSRTGIIRGLFF	TGTGCCAGTAGTCGGACGGGGATTATTCGGGGACTGTTTTTT
-	13	TRBD1	TRBV27	TRBJ1-6	CASRGQGNSPLHF	TGTGCCAGCAGGGGACAGGGGAATTCACCCCTCCACTTT
-	14	TRBD2	TRBV28	TRBJ2-1	CASSLWRGSNEQFF	TGTGCCAGCAGTTTGTGGCGGGGGTCCAATGAGCAGTTCTTC
-	13	-	TRBV12-3/TRBV12-4	TRBJ1-2	CASSLGTGYGYTF	TGTGCCAGCAGTTTAGGTACGGGCTATGGCTACACCTTC
-	16	-	TRBV28	TRBJ2-1	CASSNKRVSSYNEQFF	TGTGCCAGCAGCAATAAGCGGGTCAGCTCCTACAATGAGCAGTTCTTC
-	16	TRBD1	TRBV7-8	TRBJ1-5	CASSLGPGGSFQPQHF	TGTGCCAGCAGCTTAGGGCCAGGGGGAAGTTTTCAGCCCCAGCATTTT
-	17	-	TRBV27	TRBJ1-5	CASSSHGAGGGSQPQHF	TGTGCCAGCAGTTCCCACGGAGCGGGGGGCGGATCTCAGCCCCAGCATTTT
-	13	TRBD1	TRBV6-5	TRBJ1-1	CASSSLGQGEAFF	TGTGCCAGCAGTAGTCTTGGACAGGGGGAAGCTTTCTTT
-	13	TRBD1	TRBV30	TRBJ1-2	CACRGRDRDSYTF	TGTGCCTGCAGAGGGAGGGACAGGGATAGCTACACCTTC
-	16	TRBD1	TRBV9	TRBJ1-4	CASSQDRGGGRVKLFF	TGTGCCAGCAGCCAGGACAGGGGAGGAGGAAGGGTAAAACTGTTTTTT
-	13	-	TRBV2	TRBJ1-1	CASSVDINTEAFF	TGTGCCAGCAGTGTTGACATAAACACTGAAGCTTTCTTT
few	17	TRBD1	TRBV7-2	TRBJ1-5	CASSLTTGGSGNQPQHF	TGTGCCAGCAGCTTAACGACAGGGGGGTCTGGCAATCAGCCCCAGCATTTT
-	14	-	TRBV7-9	TRBJ2-5	CASSLLAARETQYF	TGTGCCAGCAGCTTATTAGCTGCGCGGGAGACCCAGTACTTC
-	15	TRBD1	TRBV6-5	TRBJ2-6	CASSTGGPGANVLTF	TGTGCCAGCAGTACAGGGGGCCCTGGGGCCAACGTCCTGACTTTC
-	15	TRBD1	TRBV5-1	TRBJ2-5	CASSLGDRAVKTQYF	TGCGCCAGCAGCTTGGGGGACAGGGCTGTAAAGACCCAGTACTTC
-	16	TRBD2	TRBV9	TRBJ2-5	CASSETSGGHQETQYF	TGTGCCAGCAGCGAAACTAGCGGGGGGCACCAAGAGACCCAGTACTTC
-	16	-	TRBV2	TRBJ1-2	CASSEGTWGSNYGYTF	TGTGCCAGCAGTGAAGGGACATGGGGTTCTAACTATGGCTACACCTTC
-	15	-	TRBV6-5	TRBJ2-3	CASRRGVLFTDTQYF	TGTGCCAGCAGGCGCGGGGTCCTCTTCACAGATACGCAGTATTTT
-	14	-	TRBV7-2	TRBJ1-2	CASSLDQGNYGYTF	TGTGCCAGCAGCTTAGATCAGGGGAACTATGGCTACACCTTC
few	15	-	TRBV21-1	TRBJ1-2	CASAGGAQGNYGYTF	TGTGCCAGCGCCGGGGGGGCGCAAGGGAACTATGGCTACACCTTC
few	14	TRBD1	TRBV19	TRBJ2-7	CASSTGTGRYEQYF	TGTGCCAGTAGTACCGGGACAGGGAGGTACGAGCAGTACTTC